These 8 T cell receptor beta chains share one sample of origin, sequenced in a study of shared clonotypes between healthy human individuals. Naive CD8 cells comprised CD45RO-negative, CCR7-positively selected cells, excluding terminally differentiated effector memory CD45RA+ cells. The protocol was immunoSEQ multiplex PCR, while the TCRdb copy is restricted to in-frame clones and leaves out a portion. The sample lists over 2 million clones; less than 95% were seen once. The sample consisted of naive CD8+ T cells sorted from blood. The receptor source for this set is a man aged 18-30 years in good health.

The chain has TRBV28 and TRBJ2-3; 9 nucleotides agree with TRBD1. The germline CDR1 and CDR2 sequences are MDHEN and SYDVKM. With V trimmed by 5 bases and J by 2 bases, 5 bases remained unmatched. This CDR3 has 15 amino acids. CDR3 residues: CASSHRGRNTDTQYF. The CDR3 nucleotides read TGTGCCAGCAGTCACAGGGGGCGAAACACAGATACGCAGTATTTT.

Details on this clone: This specimen includes other DNA sequences encoding the same CDR3. J is TRBJ2-7 and V is TRBV5-6; no firm D call. CDR1 is SGHDT, CDR2 YYEEEE, per germline. V was shortened by 0 bases and J by 5 bases, with 6 bases between the two germline ends. The CDR3 totals 12 residues. The CDR3 sequence: CASSLVPDEQYF. The CDR3 DNA reads TGTGCCAGCAGCTTGGTTCCTGACGAGCAGTACTTC.

The gene calls are TRBV7-9 and TRBJ2-7; D gene ambiguous. Germline V gene data show CDR1 as SEHNR and CDR2 as FQNEAQ (reference sequence). V lost 1 base and J 5 bases, leaving 9 bases between the germline ends. The CDR3 loop spans 13 amino acids. The CDR3 region is CASSLEESHEQYF. CDR3 DNA: TGTGCCAGCAGCTTAGAGGAGTCCCACGAGCAGTACTTC.

The J gene is TRBJ1-5, the V gene TRBV4-1, with 10 bases lining up with TRBD1. CDR1 and CDR2 (germline): MGHRA, YSYEKL. V lost 0 bases, J lost 0 bases, and 5 bases stayed unmatched. The CDR3 is 18 amino acids. CDR3: CASSQEDRGTYSNQPQHF. CDR3 nucleotides: TGCGCCAGCAGCCAAGAGGACAGGGGGACTTATAGCAATCAGCCCCAGCATTTT.

The gene calls are TRBV6-5 and TRBJ1-2; D unresolved. CDR1 is MNHEY, CDR2 SVGAGI, per germline. Trimming took 0 bases from V and 0 from J, leaving 11 bases between them. The CDR3 totals 16 residues. This CDR3 is CASSYSNLGTNYGYTF. CDR3 nucleotide sequence: TGTGCCAGCAGTTACTCGAACTTGGGTACTAACTATGGCTACACCTTC.

The chain joins TRBV6-1 to TRBJ1-5; the match to TRBD1 covers 9 bases. V dropped 3 bases and J dropped 7; count of bases not matched to a gene: 7. Germline V gene lookup returns CDR1 MNHNS and CDR2 SASEGT. The CDR3 loop spans 15 amino acids. DNA of the CDR3: TGTGCCAGCAGTGACTTGACAGGGGGAACGCAGCCCCAGCATTTT. This codes for CASSDLTGGTQPQHF.

The genes are TRBV13 and TRBJ2-2; D ambiguous. This CDR3 comprises 15 residues. Trimming took off 0 bases at V and 7 bases at J, with 12 bases between the two ends. CDR1 is PRHDT and CDR2 is FYEKMQ in the germline V gene (reference sequence). The CDR3 nucleotides read TGTGCCAGCAGCTTAGGGGGCGCGATGGGCGGGGAGCTGTTTTTT. Translated: CASSLGGAMGGELFF.

The J gene is TRBJ2-6, the V gene TRBV27; D unclear. Germline V lookup: CDR1 MNHEY, CDR2 SMNVEV (reference sequence). V gave up 2 bases and J gave up 9 bases, with 17 bases separating them. This CDR3 region has 16 residues. CDR3 sequence reads: CASSLVVPGVGNVLTF. The CDR3 DNA sequence: TGTGCCAGCAGTTTAGTAGTACCGGGTGTGGGCAACGTCCTGACTTTC.